This record covers a single TCR beta chain. Its antigen remains unidentified. The data derive from a study of CXCR3-negative and CXCR3-positive naive CD8 T cells. The germline V gene encodes CDR1 MNHEY and CDR2 SMNVEV (reference sequence). The CDR3 covers 16 residues. Study-wide points: CXCR3-positive naive cells carried more hydrophobic TRB CDR3s than CXCR3-negative naive cells did.

cDNA libraries for TRB were generated by 5' RACE incorporating UMI labels. TCRdb re-called the 5' RACE reads and catalogs CDR3 proteins one per entry, DNA excluded. The repertoire table contains 100,000 to 150,000 distinct CDR3 sequences. The receptor was derived from a human donor in good health. Some clones in this sample may be carry-over from other donors' samples. The V and J genes are TRBV27 and TRBJ1-2. Sequenced sample: naive CXCR3+ CD8+ T cells from blood. Subset indicated: CD45RO-CCR7+CD27+CD95- naive CD8+ T cells expressing CXCR3 (TNR3+). The CDR3 reads CASSPRPPGAIYGYTF.